One and the same sample provided the 16 T cell receptor beta chains below, sequenced in a study of siplizumab effects on memory and regulatory T cells. Sequencing used immunoSEQ multiplex PCR; TCRdb keeps in-frame clones, though not all of them. The table has about 87,000 clones, 85% to 90% seen once. Material: CD4+ T cells sorted from blood. Receptors originate from a human donor in good health.

The chain joins TRBV5-1 to TRBJ2-5; tentative D call: TRBD2 (5 bases). The CDR3 totals 14 residues. Per the germline V gene, CDR1 is SGHRS and CDR2 is YFSETQ. V lost 0 bases, J lost 5 bases, and 11 bases lay in between. DNA of the CDR3: TGCGCCAGCAGCTTGGCTACTGGGGAGGAGACCCAGTACTTC. This encodes CASSLATGEETQYF.

The rearrangement uses TRBV5-1 and TRBJ1-5; D remains ambiguous. Germline-derived CDR1 and CDR2 are SGHRS and YFSETQ. Trimming took off 0 bases at V and 3 bases at J, with 10 bases between the two ends. The CDR3 totals 15 residues. DNA for the CDR3: TGCGCCAGCAGCTTGGCGTCAGGCCACAATCAGCCCCAGCATTTT. It specifies CASSLASGHNQPQHF.

The chain has TRBV6-1 and TRBJ2-5, with 9 bases lining up with TRBD1. Judging by the DNA end, TRBJ2-7 fits better; the J call may be wrong. Germline CDR1 MNHNS, CDR2 SASEGT. The CDR3 sequence is 14 residues long. In nucleotides, the CDR3 is TGTGCCAGCAGTCGACAGGGGGTGGCCTACGAGCAGTACTTC. Translation gives CASSRQGVAYEQYF.

The sample holds many counts of this clone. This rearrangement joins TRBV7-2 to TRBJ1-5; the match to TRBD1 covers 10 bases. CDR3 length: 16 amino acids. V gave up 2 bases and J gave up 3 bases; unmatched junction bases: 4. From germline, CDR1 is SGHTA and CDR2 FQGNSA. The CDR3 protein is CASSLFGTGANQPQHF. CDR3 in DNA: TGTGCCAGCAGCTTATTTGGGACAGGGGCCAATCAGCCCCAGCATTTT.

The chain has TRBV6-6 and TRBJ2-1, with D possibly matching TRBD2 (5 bases). Germline V gene sequence: CDR1 MNHNY, CDR2 SVGAGI (reference sequence). The V end lost 6 bases, the J end lost 5 bases, and 14 bases lay between the germline ends. The CDR3 has 14 residues. The CDR3 sequence is CASRRVGSDNEQFF. The CDR3 nucleotides read TGTGCCAGCAGGAGGGTTGGTAGCGACAATGAGCAGTTCTTC.

This chain joins TRBV18 and TRBJ2-1, with TRBD2 identical over 12 bases. V gave up 3 bases and J gave up 12 bases; unmatched junction bases: 9. The CDR3 is 15 residues long. The V gene's germline CDR1 is KGHSH and CDR2 LQKENI. CDR3 sequence reads: CASSPSTSGRTVQFF. The CDR3 nucleotides read TGTGCCAGCTCACCGAGTACTAGCGGGAGGACGGTGCAGTTCTTC.

This clone has a handful of counts. The V call is TRBV28, the J call TRBJ1-5; TRBD1 matches at 7 bases. Germline lookup yields CDR1 MDHEN and CDR2 SYDVKM. This CDR3 spans 14 amino acids. V shed 6 bases and J 7 bases; nucleotides not matched to a gene: 9. This CDR3 is CASSAPTGLQPQHF. Here the CDR3 DNA reads TGTGCCAGCAGCGCTCCGACAGGGCTACAGCCCCAGCATTTT.

The genes are TRBV7-8 and TRBJ2-1, with D unclear. Germline V gene sequence: CDR1 SGHVS, CDR2 FQNEAQ. The length of the CDR3 is 15 residues. Trimming shortened V by 1 base and J by 3 bases, and 10 bases separated the two germline ends. The CDR3 reads CASSLEPGSYNEQFF. Here the CDR3 DNA reads TGTGCCAGCAGCTTAGAGCCGGGCAGCTACAATGAGCAGTTCTTC.

The rearrangement links TRBV11-2 to TRBJ1-1, with a weak D call TRBD1 (5 bases). Germline loops: CDR1 SGHAT, CDR2 FQNNGV. The CDR3 is made up of 16 amino acids. Trimming cost V 1 base and J 2 bases, with 14 bases left between them. CDR3 in DNA: TGTGCCAGCAGCTTAGGTTCTGGCAGGGCTAACACTGAAGCTTTCTTT. Translation: CASSLGSGRANTEAFF.

The chain uses TRBV7-2 and TRBJ2-2; D is perhaps TRBD2 (6 bases). Germline values: CDR1 SGHTA, CDR2 FQGNSA. V was pared by 7 bases and J by 7 bases, with 13 bases between. The CDR3 spans 13 residues. The CDR3 DNA reads TGTGCCAGCACCTCCCGGAGGGGCGGGGAGCTGTTTTTT. Translation: CASTSRRGGELFF.

The J gene is TRBJ2-5, the V gene TRBV5-6; 7 bases fit TRBD1. The CDR3 is 14 residues long. J gave up 2 bases and V 2 bases, and 3 bases lay outside the gene matches. Germline V gene lookup returns CDR1 SGHDT and CDR2 YYEEEE. The CDR3 DNA reads TGTGCCAGCAGCTTTAAGGGACAGCAAGAGACCCAGTACTTC. Protein: CASSFKGQQETQYF.

The chain recombines TRBV11-3 with TRBJ1-4; D not certain. The CDR3 is 15 residues long. V was trimmed by 6 bases and J by 3 bases, leaving 14 bases between them. Germline CDR1 and CDR2: SGHNT and YENEEA. This chain's CDR3 is CASSPLRRANEKLFF. For the CDR3, the DNA is TGTGCCAGCAGTCCCCTTAGAAGAGCTAATGAAAAACTGTTTTTT.

Only a few counts were recorded for this clone. This sequence joins TRBV7-9 and TRBJ1-5; possible D gene TRBD1, 5 bases. Germline V gives CDR1 SEHNR, CDR2 FQNEAQ (reference sequence). V shed 5 bases and J shed 5 bases, with 7 bases lying between them. This CDR3 has 12 residues. The CDR3 here is CASSGGDQPQHF. Here the CDR3 DNA reads TGTGCCAGCAGCGGAGGGGATCAGCCCCAGCATTTT.

The chain carries TRBV19 and TRBJ2-2, with TRBD1 matching over 9 bases. Germline CDR1 is LNHDA and CDR2 is SQIVND (reference sequence). The CDR3 loop spans 15 amino acids. Germline trimming cut 5 bases from V and 5 bases from J; bases unmatched to any gene: 6. The CDR3 is CASSPQGARTGELFF. The CDR3 DNA sequence: TGTGCCAGTAGTCCACAGGGGGCTCGGACCGGGGAGCTGTTTTTT.

The genes are TRBV4-1 and TRBJ2-5, with D tentatively TRBD2 (6 bases). The germline V and J ends were trimmed by 1 base and 2 bases, with 11 bases remaining between them. Germline V gene data show CDR1 as MGHRA and CDR2 as YSYEKL. CDR3 size: 15 residues. CDR3 sequence reads: CASSQAGRDQETQYF. The CDR3, as DNA: TGCGCCAGCAGCCAAGCTGGGCGGGATCAAGAGACCCAGTACTTC.

The V call is TRBV11-3, the J call TRBJ1-3, with D perhaps matching TRBD1 (5 bases). Germline V gene data show CDR1 as SGHNT and CDR2 as YENEEA. V gave up 4 bases and J gave up 6 bases, with 13 bases separating them. CDR3 length: 14 amino acids. CDR3: CASSSSGVTNTIYF. For the CDR3, the DNA is TGTGCCAGCAGCTCGTCGGGGGTAACAAACACCATATATTTT.